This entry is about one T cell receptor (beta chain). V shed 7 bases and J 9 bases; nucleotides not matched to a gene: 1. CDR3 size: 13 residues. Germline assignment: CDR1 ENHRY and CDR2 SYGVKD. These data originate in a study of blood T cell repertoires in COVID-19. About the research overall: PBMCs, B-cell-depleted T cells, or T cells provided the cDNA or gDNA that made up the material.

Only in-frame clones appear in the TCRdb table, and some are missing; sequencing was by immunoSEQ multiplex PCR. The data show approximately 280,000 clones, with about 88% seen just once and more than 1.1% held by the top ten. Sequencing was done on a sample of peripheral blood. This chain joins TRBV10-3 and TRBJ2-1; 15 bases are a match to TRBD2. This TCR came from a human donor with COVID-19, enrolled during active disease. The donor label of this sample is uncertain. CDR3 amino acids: CAIMGLAGGEQFF. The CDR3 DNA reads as TGTGCCATCATGGGACTAGCGGGAGGTGAGCAGTTCTTC.